A selection of T cell receptor beta chains follows, all from one sample in a study of shared clonotypes between healthy human individuals. Repertoires were generated with immunoSEQ multiplex PCR, while TCRdb's copy carries only in-frame clones and drops some. There are around 530,000 clones in the sample; roughly 79% occur only once, and more than 10% lies in the top ten. The sample consisted of PBMCs. The origin of the receptors is a woman aged 40 to 50 in good health. Some clones in this sample may be carry-over from other donors' samples. Both conserved end residues are part of each CDR3. D genes are given only for firm matches. Size is omitted from some rows. Given values are once, few, many or a class for expanded clones.

J: TRBJ2-1; V: TRBV11-2; size: NA; D: TRBD2; DNA: TGTGCCAGCAGCCCGGGCAACTTAGCGGGAGGGCCGGATGAGCAGTTCTTC; CDR3: CASSPGNLAGGPDEQFF
J: TRBJ2-1; V: TRBV10-1; size: NA; D: NA; DNA: TGCGCCAGCAGTCCCGCGGGAAGCTACAATGAGCAGTTCTTC; CDR3: CASSPAGSYNEQFF
J: TRBJ1-3; V: TRBV7-2; size: NA; D: NA; DNA: TGTGCCAGCAGCTTGGGGGGGACCTCTGGAAACACCATATATTTT; CDR3: CASSLGGTSGNTIYF
J: TRBJ2-7; V: TRBV6-6; size: NA; D: NA; DNA: TGTGCCAGCAGTTACATCAACGAGCAGTACTTC; CDR3: CASSYINEQYF
J: TRBJ2-7; V: TRBV7-9; size: NA; D: NA; DNA: TGTGCCAGCAGCTTAAACTCGGAGGGTAGGCAGTACTTC; CDR3: CASSLNSEGRQYF
J: TRBJ2-7; V: TRBV29-1; size: few; D: TRBD1; DNA: TGCAGCGTTGGGACAGGGAATGCCGAGCAGTACTTC; CDR3: CSVGTGNAEQYF
J: TRBJ2-7; V: TRBV5-8; size: NA; D: TRBD2; DNA: TGTGCCAGCAGCTTAGCGGGAGAATCTTACGAGCAGTACTTC; CDR3: CASSLAGESYEQYF
J: TRBJ2-2; V: TRBV27; size: NA; D: NA; DNA: TGTGCCAGCAGTTTTATGCAGAACACCGGGGAGCTGTTTTTT; CDR3: CASSFMQNTGELFF
J: TRBJ2-1; V: TRBV27; size: NA; D: NA; DNA: TGTGCCAGCAGTTTCTCCTTTGGGCTTTACAATGAGCAGTTCTTC; CDR3: CASSFSFGLYNEQFF
J: TRBJ1-1; V: TRBV7-3; size: NA; D: NA; DNA: TGTGCCAGCAGCCCCGCAGGGATCCATACTGAAGCTTTCTTT; CDR3: CASSPAGIHTEAFF
J: TRBJ2-3; V: TRBV11-2; size: NA; D: NA; DNA: TGTGCCAGCAGCTTAGTCCTGGGCACAGATACGCAGTATTTT; CDR3: CASSLVLGTDTQYF